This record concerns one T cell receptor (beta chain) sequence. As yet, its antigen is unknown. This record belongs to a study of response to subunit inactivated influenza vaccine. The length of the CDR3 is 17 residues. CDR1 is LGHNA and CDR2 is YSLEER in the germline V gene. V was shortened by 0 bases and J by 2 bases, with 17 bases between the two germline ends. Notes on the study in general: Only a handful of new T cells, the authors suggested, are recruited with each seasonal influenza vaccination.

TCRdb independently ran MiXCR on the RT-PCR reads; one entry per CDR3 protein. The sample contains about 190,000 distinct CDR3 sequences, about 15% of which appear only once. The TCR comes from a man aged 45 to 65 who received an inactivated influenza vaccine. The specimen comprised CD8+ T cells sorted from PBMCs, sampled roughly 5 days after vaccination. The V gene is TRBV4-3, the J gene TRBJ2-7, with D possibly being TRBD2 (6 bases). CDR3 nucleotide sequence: TGCGCCAGCAGCCAAGAAGCGCTAAAGGCGGGACCCTACGAGCAGTACTTC. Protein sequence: CASSQEALKAGPYEQYF.